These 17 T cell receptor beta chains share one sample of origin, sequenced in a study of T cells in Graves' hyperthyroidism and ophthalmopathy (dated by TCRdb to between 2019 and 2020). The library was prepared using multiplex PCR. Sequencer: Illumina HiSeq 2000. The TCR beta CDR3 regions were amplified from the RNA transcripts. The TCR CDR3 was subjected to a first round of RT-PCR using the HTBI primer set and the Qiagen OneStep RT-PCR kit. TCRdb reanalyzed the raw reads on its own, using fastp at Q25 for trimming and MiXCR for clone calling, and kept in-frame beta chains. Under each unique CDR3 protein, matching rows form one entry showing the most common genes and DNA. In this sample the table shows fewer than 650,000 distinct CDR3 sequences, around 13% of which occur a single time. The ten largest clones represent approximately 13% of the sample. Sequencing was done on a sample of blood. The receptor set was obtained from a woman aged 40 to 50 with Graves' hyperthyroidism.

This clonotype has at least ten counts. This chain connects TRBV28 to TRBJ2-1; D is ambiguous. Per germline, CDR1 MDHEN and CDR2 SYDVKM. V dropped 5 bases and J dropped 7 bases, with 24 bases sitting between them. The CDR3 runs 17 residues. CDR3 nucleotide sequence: TGTGCCAGCAGTCTACCCTTCTGGATGAGTTATGGAAATGAGCAGTTCTTC. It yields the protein CASSLPFWMSYGNEQFF.

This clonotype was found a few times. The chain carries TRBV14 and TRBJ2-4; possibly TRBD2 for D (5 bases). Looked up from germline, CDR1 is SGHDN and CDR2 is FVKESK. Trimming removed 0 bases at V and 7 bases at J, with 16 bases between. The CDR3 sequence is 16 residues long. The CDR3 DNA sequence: TGTGCCAGCAGCCAAGATCGGCCCTTAGAGGGCAACATTCAGTACTTC. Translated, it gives CASSQDRPLEGNIQYF.

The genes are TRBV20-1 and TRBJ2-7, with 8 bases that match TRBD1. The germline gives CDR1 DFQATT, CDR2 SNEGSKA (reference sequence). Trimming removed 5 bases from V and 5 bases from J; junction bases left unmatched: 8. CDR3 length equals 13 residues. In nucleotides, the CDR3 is TGCAGTGCTGAGCCGGACAGGGAAGACGAGCAGTACTTC. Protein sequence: CSAEPDREDEQYF.

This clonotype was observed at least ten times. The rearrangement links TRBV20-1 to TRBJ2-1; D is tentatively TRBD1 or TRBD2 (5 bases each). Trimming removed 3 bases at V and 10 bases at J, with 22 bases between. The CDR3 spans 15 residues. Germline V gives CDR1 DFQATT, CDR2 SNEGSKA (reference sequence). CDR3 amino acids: CSARAGTSMTGEQFF. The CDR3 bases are TGCAGTGCTAGGGCCGGGACCAGCATGACTGGGGAGCAGTTCTTC.

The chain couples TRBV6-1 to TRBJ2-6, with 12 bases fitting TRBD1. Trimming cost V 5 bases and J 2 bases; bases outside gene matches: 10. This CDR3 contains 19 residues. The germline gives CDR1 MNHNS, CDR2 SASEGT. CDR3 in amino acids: CASSRRGTGGPTGANVLTF. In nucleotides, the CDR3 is TGTGCCAGCAGTCGTCGTGGGACAGGGGGCCCCACTGGGGCCAACGTCCTGACTTTC.

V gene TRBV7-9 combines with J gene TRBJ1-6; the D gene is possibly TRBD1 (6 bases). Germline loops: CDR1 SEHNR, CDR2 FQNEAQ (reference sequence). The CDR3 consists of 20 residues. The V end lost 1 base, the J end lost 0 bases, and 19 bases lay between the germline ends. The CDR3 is CASSLVPTGATSSYNSPLHF. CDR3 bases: TGTGCCAGCAGCTTAGTCCCGACAGGCGCCACGAGCTCCTATAATTCACCCCTCCACTTT.

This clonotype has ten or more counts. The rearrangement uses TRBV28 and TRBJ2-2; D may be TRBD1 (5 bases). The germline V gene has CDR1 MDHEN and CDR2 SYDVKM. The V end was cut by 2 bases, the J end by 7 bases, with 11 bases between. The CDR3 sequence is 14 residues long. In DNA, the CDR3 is TGTGCCAGCAGTTTAGCAGGGTCAAGCGGGGAGCTGTTTTTT. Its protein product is CASSLAGSSGELFF.

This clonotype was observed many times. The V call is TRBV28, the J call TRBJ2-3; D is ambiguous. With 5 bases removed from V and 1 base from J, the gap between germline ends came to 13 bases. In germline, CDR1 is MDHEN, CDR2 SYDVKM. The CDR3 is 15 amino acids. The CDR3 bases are TGTGCCAGCAGTGTCCCGGAGAGCGGCACAGATACGCAGTATTTT. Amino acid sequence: CASSVPESGTDTQYF.

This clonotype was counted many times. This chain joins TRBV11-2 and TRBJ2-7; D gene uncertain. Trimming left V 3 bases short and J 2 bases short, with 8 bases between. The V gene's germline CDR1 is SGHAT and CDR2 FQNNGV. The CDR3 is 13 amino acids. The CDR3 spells CASSFGRTYEQYF. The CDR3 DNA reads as TGTGCCAGCAGCTTCGGCAGGACCTACGAGCAGTACTTC. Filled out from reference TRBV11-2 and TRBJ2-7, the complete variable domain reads EAGVAQSPRYKIIEKRQSVAFWCNPISGHATLYWYQQILGQGPKLLIQFQNNGVVDDSQLPKDRFSAERLKGVDSTLKIQPAKLEDSAVYLCASSFGRTYEQYFGPGTRLTVT.

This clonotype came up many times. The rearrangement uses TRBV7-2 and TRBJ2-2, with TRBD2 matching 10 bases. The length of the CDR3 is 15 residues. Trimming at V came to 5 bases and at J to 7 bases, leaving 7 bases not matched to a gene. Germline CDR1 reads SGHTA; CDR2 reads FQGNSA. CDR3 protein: CASSVSGRFGGELFF. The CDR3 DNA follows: TGTGCCAGCAGCGTTAGCGGGAGGTTTGGCGGGGAGCTGTTTTTT. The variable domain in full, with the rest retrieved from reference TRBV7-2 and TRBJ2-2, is GAGVSQSPSNKVTEKGKDVELRCDPISGHTALYWYRQSLGQGLEFLIYFQGNSAPDKSGLPSDRFSAERTGGSVSTLTIQRTQQEDSAVYLCASSVSGRFGGELFFGEGSRLTVL.

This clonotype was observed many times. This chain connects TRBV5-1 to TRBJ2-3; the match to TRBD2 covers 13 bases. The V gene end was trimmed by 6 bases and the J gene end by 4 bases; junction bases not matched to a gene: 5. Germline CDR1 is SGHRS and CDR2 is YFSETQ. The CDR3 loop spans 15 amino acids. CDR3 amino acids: CASKLAGGPPDTQYF. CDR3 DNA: TGCGCCAGCAAACTAGCGGGAGGGCCGCCAGATACGCAGTATTTT.

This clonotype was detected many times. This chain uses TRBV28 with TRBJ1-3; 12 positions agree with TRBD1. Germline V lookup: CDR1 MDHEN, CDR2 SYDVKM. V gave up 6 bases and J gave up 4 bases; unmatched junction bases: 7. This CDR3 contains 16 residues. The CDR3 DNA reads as TGTGCCAGCAGCCTAGGGACAGGGGGCCTCGGAAACACCATATATTTT. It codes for CASSLGTGGLGNTIYF.

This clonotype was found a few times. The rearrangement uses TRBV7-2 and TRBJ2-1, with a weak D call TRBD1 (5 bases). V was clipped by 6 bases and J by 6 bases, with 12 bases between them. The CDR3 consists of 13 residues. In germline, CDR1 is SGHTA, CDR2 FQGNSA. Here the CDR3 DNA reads TGTGCCAGCAGGCCACAGGTACTCAATGAGCAGTTCTTC. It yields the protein CASRPQVLNEQFF.

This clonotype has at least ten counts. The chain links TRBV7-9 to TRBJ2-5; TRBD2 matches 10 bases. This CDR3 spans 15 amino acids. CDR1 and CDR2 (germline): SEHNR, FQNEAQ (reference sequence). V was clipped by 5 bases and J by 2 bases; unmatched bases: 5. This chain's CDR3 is CASSALLAGQETQYF. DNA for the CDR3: TGTGCCAGCAGCGCCCTACTAGCGGGACAAGAGACCCAGTACTTC.

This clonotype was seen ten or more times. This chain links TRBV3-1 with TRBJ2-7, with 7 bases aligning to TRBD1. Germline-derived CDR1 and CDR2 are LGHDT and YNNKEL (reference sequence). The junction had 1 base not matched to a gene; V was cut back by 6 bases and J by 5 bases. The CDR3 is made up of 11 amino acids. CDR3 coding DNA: TGTGCCAGCAGAACAGGGGACGAGCAGTACTTC. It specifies CASRTGDEQYF.

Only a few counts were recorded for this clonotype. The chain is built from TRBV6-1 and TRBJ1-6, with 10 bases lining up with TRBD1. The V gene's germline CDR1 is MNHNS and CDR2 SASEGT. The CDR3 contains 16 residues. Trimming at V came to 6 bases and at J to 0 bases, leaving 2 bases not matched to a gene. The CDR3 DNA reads TGTGCCAGCAGCCGGACAGGGGGCTCCTATAATTCACCCCTCCACTTT. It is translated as CASSRTGGSYNSPLHF.

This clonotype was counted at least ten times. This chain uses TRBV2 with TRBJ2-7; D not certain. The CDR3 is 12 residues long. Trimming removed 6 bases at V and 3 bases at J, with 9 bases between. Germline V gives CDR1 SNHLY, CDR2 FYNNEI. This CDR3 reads CASRGNGYEQYF. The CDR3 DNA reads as TGTGCCAGCAGGGGGAATGGCTACGAGCAGTACTTC.